The 8 T cell receptor beta chains listed next were all sequenced from one sample in a study of cytomegalovirus exposure and HLA in healthy donors. PCR primers comprised 60 Vbeta and 13 Jbeta primers. This table comes from immunoSEQ multiplex PCR, and its TCRdb copy is limited to in-frame clones, with some not included. The sample carries 150,000 to 200,000 clones, approximately 73% recorded once. Specimen: PBMCs. These receptors all stem from a man aged 25 to 45 in good health and CMV-seropositive.

This clone was seen a few times. The genes are TRBV19 and TRBJ2-1, with TRBD2 matching over 14 bases. From germline, CDR1 is LNHDA and CDR2 SQIVND (reference sequence). J gave up 7 bases and V 5 bases, and 4 bases lay outside the gene matches. The CDR3 contains 15 residues. The CDR3 is CASSRLAGGTNEQFF. The CDR3 DNA sequence: TGTGCCAGTAGTCGACTAGCGGGAGGGACAAATGAGCAGTTCTTC.

V is TRBV9 and J is TRBJ2-2; TRBD2 is a possible D gene (6 bases). V was clipped by 7 bases and J by 3 bases, with 16 bases between them. This CDR3 is built from 15 residues. Germline loops: CDR1 SGDLS, CDR2 YYNGEE. The CDR3 loop is CASSSRGGDTGELFF. CDR3 nucleotides: TGTGCCAGCTCTTCCCGTGGAGGGGACACCGGGGAGCTGTTTTTT.

In its sample, this clone was seen a few times. The V call is TRBV28, the J call TRBJ2-5, with D perhaps matching TRBD1 (6 bases). V shed 6 bases and J shed 2 bases, with 13 bases lying between them. The CDR3 is made up of 14 amino acids. The V gene's germline CDR1 is MDHEN and CDR2 SYDVKM. For the CDR3, the DNA is TGTGCCAGCAGCAAGGACAGTCTGCAAGAGACCCAGTACTTC. It is translated as CASSKDSLQETQYF.

V and J are TRBV18 and TRBJ2-7; no clear D gene. V lost 3 bases to trimming and J lost 1 base, with 7 bases between them. CDR1 is KGHSH, CDR2 LQKENI, per germline. The CDR3 contains 13 residues. The CDR3 nucleotides are TGTGCCAGCTCACCGAGTAGATCCTACGAGCAGTACTTC. This codes for CASSPSRSYEQYF.

This rearrangement joins TRBV6-5 to TRBJ2-5; 7 bases are shared with TRBD2. The end of the DNA is better explained by TRBJ2-7, so the J call may be wrong. The CDR3 consists of 16 residues. Germline V gene data show CDR1 as MNHEY and CDR2 as SVGAGI. The CDR3 sequence: CASSYLGRAGTYEQYF. The CDR3 DNA reads TGTGCCAGCAGTTACCTAGGGAGGGCAGGGACCTACGAGCAGTACTTC.

The chain couples TRBV6-1 to TRBJ1-1; 9 bases are a match to TRBD1. V was pared by 8 bases and J by 3 bases, with 7 bases of the junction left unmatched. Germline loops: CDR1 MNHNS, CDR2 SASEGT. CDR3 length: 14 residues. The CDR3: CASPLGQGHTEAFF. The CDR3 bases are TGTGCCAGCCCTTTGGGACAGGGCCACACTGAAGCTTTCTTT.

This sequence joins TRBV6-1 and TRBJ1-5; TRBD1 is a possible D gene (5 bases). The CDR3 extends over 15 amino acids. Germline loops: CDR1 MNHNS, CDR2 SASEGT. Trimming cost V 2 bases and J 6 bases, with 14 bases left between them. CDR3 residues: CASSELGGSFQPQHF. In DNA, the CDR3 is TGTGCCAGCAGTGAATTGGGGGGGTCTTTTCAGCCCCAGCATTTT.

This clone showed up just a few times. This chain connects TRBV6-6 to TRBJ1-1, with 10 bases identical to TRBD1. The trim removed 4 bases at V and 10 bases at J, leaving 9 bases unmatched. CDR3 length equals 14 residues. Germline CDR1 and CDR2: MNHNY and SVGAGI (reference sequence). The CDR3 nucleotides are TGTGCCAGCAGTTCGACGACAGGGGGCGCATCAGCTTTCTTT. Amino acid sequence: CASSSTTGGASAFF.